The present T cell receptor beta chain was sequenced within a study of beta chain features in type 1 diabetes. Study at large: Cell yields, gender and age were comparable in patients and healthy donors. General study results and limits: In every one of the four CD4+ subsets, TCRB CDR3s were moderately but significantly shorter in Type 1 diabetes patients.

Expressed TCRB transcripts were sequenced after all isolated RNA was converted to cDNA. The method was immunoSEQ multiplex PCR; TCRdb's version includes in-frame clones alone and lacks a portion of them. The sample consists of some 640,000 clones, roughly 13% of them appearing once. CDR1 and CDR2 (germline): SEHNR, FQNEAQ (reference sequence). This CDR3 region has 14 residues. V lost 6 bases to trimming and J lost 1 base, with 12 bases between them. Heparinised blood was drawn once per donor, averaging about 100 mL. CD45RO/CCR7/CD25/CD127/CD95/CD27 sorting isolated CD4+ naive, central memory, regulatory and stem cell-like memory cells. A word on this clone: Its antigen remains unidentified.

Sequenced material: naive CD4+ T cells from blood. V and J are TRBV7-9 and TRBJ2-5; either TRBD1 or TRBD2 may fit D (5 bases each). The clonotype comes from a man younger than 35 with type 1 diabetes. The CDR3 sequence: CASSYWGIQETQYF. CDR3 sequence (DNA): TGTGCCAGCAGTTACTGGGGGATCCAAGAGACCCAGTACTTC. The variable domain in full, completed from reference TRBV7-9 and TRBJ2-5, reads DTGVSQNPRHKITKRGQNVTFRCDPISEHNRLYWYRQTLGQGPEFLTYFQNEAQLEKSRLLSDRFSAERPKGSFSTLEIQRTEQGDSAMYLCASSYWGIQETQYFGPGTRLLVL.